This paragraph covers one T cell receptor (beta chain) sequence. The library gave individual cDNA molecules unique molecular identifiers. TCRdb re-called the RACE reads through MiXCR, storing one row per CDR3 protein. The sample records approximately 350,000 distinct CDR3 sequences, over 6% being singletons. Trimming took off 7 bases at V and 10 bases at J, with 14 bases between the two ends. This CDR3 has 12 residues. Germline CDR1 reads SNHLY; CDR2 reads FYNNEI. The data are from a study of human T cells and chemical hapten exposure. Time point given: patch test 2, 6 weeks after DPC sensitization. Treatment here: therapeutic diphenylcyclopropenone sensitization with weekly scalp DPC.

The source material was whole blood, sampled in connection with sensitization to the hapten diphenylcyclopropenone (DPC). This clonotype was sampled from a woman younger than 35 with alopecia areata. Some clones in this sample may be carry-over from other donors' samples. This chain uses TRBV2 with TRBJ2-1, with D unclear. The CDR3 nucleotides read TGTGCCAGCAACGACGGTCCTATGGAGCAGTTCTTC. Its translation is CASNDGPMEQFF.